The 30 T cell receptor beta chains given below trace back to one sample, sequenced in a study of blood T cell repertoires in COVID-19. Sequencing was performed with immunoSEQ multiplex PCR; in TCRdb, only in-frame clones are kept and a portion is missing. The repertoire consists of around 64,000 clones, with more than 80% occurring once and the leading ten covering roughly 2%. What was sequenced was peripheral blood. The receptors were gathered from a young man with acute or convalescent COVID-19.

The chain has TRBV6-6 and TRBJ1-4, with D possibly being TRBD1 (6 bases). The CDR3 is 16 residues long. In germline, CDR1 is MNHNY, CDR2 SVGAGI (reference sequence). Trimming stripped 5 bases from V and 1 base from J, with 14 bases between. CDR3 DNA: TGTGCCAGCAGTCGAACCCTACAGGGAACTAATGAAAAACTGTTTTTT. Its protein product is CASSRTLQGTNEKLFF.

V usage is TRBV13 and J usage is TRBJ1-2, with unresolved D. V lost 3 bases to trimming and J lost 2 bases, with 4 bases between them. There are 12 residues in the CDR3. Germline loops: CDR1 PRHDT, CDR2 FYEKMQ (reference sequence). CDR3 loop: CASSLGNYGYTF. The CDR3 DNA follows: TGTGCCAGCAGCTTGGGCAACTATGGCTACACCTTC. Looking up the rest from reference TRBV13 and TRBJ1-2 gives the full variable domain: AAGVIQSPRHLIKEKRETATLKCYPIPRHDTVYWYQQGPGQDPQFLISFYEKMQSDKGSIPDRFSAQQFSDYHSELNMSSLELGDSALYFCASSLGNYGYTFGSGTRLTVV.

The chain recombines TRBV2 with TRBJ2-2; D is uncertain. Germline lookup yields CDR1 SNHLY and CDR2 FYNNEI. Trimming stripped 5 bases from V and 3 bases from J, with 7 bases between. The CDR3 has 13 amino acids. The CDR3 bases are TGTGCCAGCAGTTTCGGAGACACCGGGGAGCTGTTTTTT. Translation gives CASSFGDTGELFF.

The V call is TRBV9, the J call TRBJ2-7; TRBD2 aligns across 7 bases. With V trimmed by 0 bases and J by 0 bases, 3 bases remained unmatched. This CDR3 is built from 15 residues. Germline V gene data show CDR1 as SGDLS and CDR2 as YYNGEE. CDR3 amino acids: CASSVAGGSSYEQYF. DNA for the CDR3: TGTGCCAGCAGCGTAGCAGGCGGGAGCTCCTACGAGCAGTACTTC.

This clone was seen only once. The rearrangement links TRBV4-3 to TRBJ1-4; TRBD1 aligns across 8 bases. Trimming cost V 1 base and J 7 bases; bases outside gene matches: 17. The CDR3 covers 19 residues. In germline, CDR1 is LGHNA, CDR2 YSLEER. The CDR3 spells CASSQGHHNQGAQSEKLFF. DNA for the CDR3: TGCGCCAGCAGCCAAGGGCACCATAACCAGGGGGCGCAGAGTGAAAAACTGTTTTTT.

CDR3 residues: CSVVAGDTEAFF. As DNA, the CDR3 is TGCAGCGTTGTTGCGGGGGACACTGAAGCTTTCTTT. This chain links TRBV29-1 with TRBJ1-1; D perhaps matches TRBD1 (5 bases). CDR3 length: 12 amino acids. V lost 4 bases to trimming and J lost 3 bases, with 9 bases between them. Germline V lookup: CDR1 SQVTM, CDR2 ANQGSEA.

The chain combines TRBV18 with TRBJ1-6; D is unclear. This CDR3 is 14 amino acids long. Germline CDR1 reads KGHSH; CDR2 reads LQKENI. V was shortened by 3 bases and J by 7 bases, with 10 bases between the two germline ends. CDR3: CASSPPTENSPLHF. As DNA, the CDR3 is TGTGCCAGCTCACCCCCGACGGAGAATTCACCCCTCCACTTT.

V gene TRBV25-1 combines with J gene TRBJ2-1, with D possibly TRBD2 on 6 matching bases. Trimming shortened V by 11 bases and J by 8 bases, and 13 bases separated the two germline ends. This CDR3 is 11 amino acids long. The germline gives CDR1 MGHDK, CDR2 SYGVNS. In nucleotides, the CDR3 is TGTGCCGACCCTTGGGGGGATGAGCAGTTCTTC. It translates to CADPWGDEQFF.

This clone showed up just a few times. This rearrangement joins TRBV4-1 to TRBJ1-1, with TRBD1 as a possible D gene (5 bases). Trimming removed 0 bases at V and 2 bases at J, with 16 bases between. The germline V gene encodes CDR1 MGHRA and CDR2 YSYEKL. The CDR3 is 17 amino acids. CDR3 DNA: TGCGCCAGCAGCCAAGAGGGGCGGCCAAGGGCCAACACTGAAGCTTTCTTT. This gives the protein CASSQEGRPRANTEAFF.

This rearrangement joins TRBV20-1 to TRBJ2-7, with TRBD1 matching 8 bases. The CDR3 covers 13 residues. The V gene end was trimmed by 3 bases and the J gene end by 4 bases; junction bases not matched to a gene: 5. Germline V CDR1 and CDR2: DFQATT, SNEGSKA (reference sequence). DNA of the CDR3: TGCAGTGCTAGTGGCAGGGGGCGTTACGAGCAGTACTTC. Its translation is CSASGRGRYEQYF.

This chain joins TRBV2 and TRBJ1-4; 7 bases are shared with TRBD1. This CDR3 has 14 amino acids. CDR1 and CDR2 (germline): SNHLY, FYNNEI. J gave up 5 bases and V 3 bases, and 3 bases lay outside the gene matches. Written as DNA, the CDR3 is TGTGCCAGCAGTGAGCAGGGGGAAAATGAAAAACTGTTTTTT. Translation: CASSEQGENEKLFF.

The chain recombines TRBV4-1 with TRBJ1-1, with 9 bases that match TRBD1. The V gene end was trimmed by 5 bases and the J gene end by 5 bases; junction bases not matched to a gene: 3. The CDR3 has 13 residues. Germline values: CDR1 MGHRA, CDR2 YSYEKL. CDR3 DNA: TGCGCCAGCAGCGGACAGGGGTTGACTGAAGCTTTCTTT. Translation gives CASSGQGLTEAFF.

The chain recombines TRBV12-3 or TRBV12-4 with TRBJ2-5; maybe TRBD1 (6 bases). This CDR3 region has 13 residues. The germline V and J ends were trimmed by 1 base and 10 bases, with 13 bases remaining between them. CDR3: CASSLETGWIQYF. The CDR3 DNA is TGTGCCAGCAGTTTAGAGACAGGTTGGATCCAGTACTTC.

The chain employs TRBV3-1 (or the pseudogene TRBV3-2) and TRBJ1-1; TRBD1 aligns across 9 bases. This CDR3 has 15 amino acids. Germline CDR1 LGHDT, CDR2 YNNKEL (reference sequence). V was clipped by 4 bases and J by 4 bases; unmatched bases: 7. The CDR3 sequence is CASSPQGARVTEAFF. The CDR3 DNA follows: TGTGCCAGCAGCCCACAGGGGGCGCGGGTCACTGAAGCTTTCTTT.

The J gene is TRBJ2-3, the V gene TRBV5-1, with 9 positions matching TRBD1. Germline CDR1 SGHRS, CDR2 YFSETQ. J was trimmed by 2 bases and V by 0 bases; bases with no gene match: 7. The CDR3 has 17 residues. CDR3 region: CASSLGGTGGLTDTQYF. CDR3 DNA: TGCGCCAGCAGCTTGGGGGGAACAGGGGGCCTCACAGATACGCAGTATTTT.

The chain recombines TRBV29-1 with TRBJ2-1, with TRBD2 matching over 8 bases. CDR1 and CDR2 from the germline V gene are SQVTM and ANQGSEA. The CDR3 has 12 amino acids. V was clipped by 4 bases and J by 9 bases; unmatched bases: 5. The CDR3 sequence: CSVGGTRGEQFF. The CDR3 DNA follows: TGCAGCGTTGGAGGGACTAGGGGTGAGCAGTTCTTC.

The genes are TRBV4-1 and TRBJ1-5; D perhaps matches TRBD1 (6 bases). Trimming shortened V by 0 bases and J by 6 bases, and 15 bases separated the two germline ends. The CDR3 totals 16 residues. Germline CDR1 and CDR2: MGHRA and YSYEKL. The CDR3 region has the DNA TGCGCCAGCAGCCAAGATAGGTCAGGGGCAAGTCAGCCCCAGCATTTT. It encodes CASSQDRSGASQPQHF.

The CDR3 protein is CAISEFAGGTTEAFF. The CDR3 DNA follows: TGTGCCATCAGTGAATTTGCGGGGGGCACGACTGAAGCTTTCTTT. This chain uses TRBV10-3 with TRBJ1-1, with D tentatively TRBD1 (6 bases). Between the trimmed V and J ends, which lost 3 bases and 5 bases, there was a span of 16 bases. Germline values: CDR1 ENHRY, CDR2 SYGVKD. The CDR3 is made up of 15 amino acids.

This clone was seen only a few times. This chain uses TRBV27 with TRBJ2-7, with 8 bases lining up with TRBD2. The germline V gene encodes CDR1 MNHEY and CDR2 SMNVEV (reference sequence). There are 16 residues in the CDR3. Trimming removed 0 bases from V and 2 bases from J; junction bases left unmatched: 6. CDR3 sequence reads: CASSLSPAGGTYEQYF. The CDR3 nucleotides are TGTGCCAGCAGTTTATCGCCGGCGGGAGGAACCTACGAGCAGTACTTC.

The J gene is TRBJ1-5, the V gene TRBV9; no reliable D call. The CDR3 contains 14 residues. Trimming took 1 base from V and 6 from J, leaving 11 bases between them. Germline CDR1 and CDR2: SGDLS and YYNGEE. CDR3 bases: TGTGCCAGCAGCGTACTCGGGGAAGGTCAGCCCCAGCATTTT. Translated, it gives CASSVLGEGQPQHF. Supplemented by reference TRBV9 and TRBJ1-5, the full variable domain reads DSGVTQTPKHLITATGQRVTLRCSPRSGDLSVYWYQQSLDQGLQFLIQYYNGEERAKGNILERFSAQQFPDLHSELNLSSLELGDSALYFCASSVLGEGQPQHFGDGTRLSIL.

The rearrangement joins TRBV24-1 to TRBJ2-1; 9 bases map to TRBD1. Trimming at V came to 4 bases and at J to 5 bases, leaving 8 bases not matched to a gene. CDR3 length: 16 residues. The germline V gene has CDR1 KGHDR and CDR2 SFDVKD. The CDR3 nucleotides read TGTGCCACCAGTGACCCCAACAGGGGGCTGAACAATGAGCAGTTCTTC. Translating it yields CATSDPNRGLNNEQFF.

This clone was picked up a small number of times. The V call is TRBV6-2 or TRBV6-3, the J call TRBJ2-2; D gene ambiguous. There are 16 residues in the CDR3. CDR1 and CDR2 (germline): MNHEY, SVGEGT. V was clipped by 6 bases and J by 6 bases, with 20 bases between them. The CDR3, as DNA: TGTGCCAGCAGCTCTCCCTCCCGCTCAGCGCCCGGGGAGCTGTTTTTT. Its protein is CASSSPSRSAPGELFF.

The chain recombines TRBV30 with TRBJ1-2; D might be TRBD1 (5 bases). The CDR3 is 14 amino acids. Trimming shortened V by 5 bases and J by 6 bases, and 19 bases separated the two germline ends. CDR1 is GTSNPN and CDR2 is SVGIG in the germline V gene (reference sequence). This CDR3 reads CAWGGTSGSNGYTF. CDR3 nucleotides: TGTGCCTGGGGGGGGACTAGCGGGAGTAATGGCTACACCTTC.

This chain joins TRBV7-2 and TRBJ2-7; 7 bases are a match to TRBD1. The CDR3 is 14 residues long. V was clipped by 3 bases and J by 3 bases; unmatched bases: 5. Germline V gene lookup returns CDR1 SGHTA and CDR2 FQGNSA. The CDR3 nucleotides are TGTGCCAGCAGCTTCCAGGGGGTAGACTACGAGCAGTACGTC. Translated, it gives CASSFQGVDYEQYV.

The genes are TRBV4-3 and TRBJ1-2; tentatively, D is TRBD1 (5 bases). CDR1 LGHNA and CDR2 YSLEER come from the germline V gene. The CDR3 extends over 14 amino acids. The germline V and J ends were trimmed by 4 bases and 8 bases, with 17 bases remaining between them. CDR3 in amino acids: CASSPPGMRQGYTF. The CDR3, as DNA: TGCGCCAGCAGCCCGCCAGGGATGCGGCAAGGCTACACCTTC.

The genes are TRBV6-6 and TRBJ1-3; no definite D call. CDR3 size: 15 residues. The V gene lost 6 bases and the J gene lost 0 bases, with 12 bases spanning the gap. The V gene's germline CDR1 is MNHNY and CDR2 SVGAGI (reference sequence). CDR3 DNA: TGTGCCAGCAGAATTCAAGGGAGCTCTGGAAACACCATATATTTT. Translating gives CASRIQGSSGNTIYF.

The rearrangement links TRBV28 to TRBJ1-5; D gene uncertain. The germline CDR1 and CDR2 sequences are MDHEN and SYDVKM. The CDR3 spans 14 residues. The V end lost 1 base, the J end lost 3 bases, and 7 bases lay between the germline ends. CDR3 loop: CASSLYGDNQPQHF. CDR3 nucleotides: TGTGCCAGCAGTTTATACGGGGACAATCAGCCCCAGCATTTT.

V and J are TRBV5-6 and TRBJ2-4; D not certain. CDR3 length: 12 amino acids. Germline lookup yields CDR1 SGHDT and CDR2 YYEEEE. V lost 1 base and J lost 4, with 3 bases in between. The DNA for the CDR3 is TGTGCCAGCAGCTTGCAGAAAAACATTCAGTACTTC. Its protein is CASSLQKNIQYF. The full variable domain, with the rest looked up from reference TRBV5-6 and TRBJ2-4, is DAGVTQSPTHLIKTRGQQVTLRCSPKSGHDTVSWYQQALGQGPQFIFQYYEEEERQRGNFPDRFSGHQFPNYSSELNVNALLLGDSALYLCASSLQKNIQYFGAGTRLSVL.

The chain recombines TRBV19 with TRBJ1-2; no definite D call. From germline, CDR1 is LNHDA and CDR2 SQIVND (reference sequence). Trimming stripped 6 bases from V and 4 bases from J, with 15 bases between. The CDR3 covers 14 residues. The CDR3 region has the DNA TGTGCCAGTAGGGTGGAGAATTTCCTCTATGGCTACACCTTC. Translated: CASRVENFLYGYTF.

V gene TRBV7-9 combines with J gene TRBJ1-1, with TRBD1 identical over 7 bases. There are 16 residues in the CDR3. Germline V gene lookup returns CDR1 SEHNR and CDR2 FQNEAQ (reference sequence). Losses at the gene ends were 3 bases for V and 5 bases for J; bases not matched to a gene: 12. The CDR3 DNA follows: TGTGCCAGCAGCTTTTTGGGCAGGGGGTCCTCAACTGAAGCTTTCTTT. Translation: CASSFLGRGSSTEAFF.